One sample yielded the 20 T cell receptor beta chains listed below, sequenced in a study of T cell responses to AZD1222 COVID-19 vaccine. Clones were read by immunoSEQ multiplex PCR, and TCRdb kept only the in-frame ones, dropping some. The sample holds about 160,000 clones, roughly 88% seen once. Material: peripheral blood, obtained 28 days after the second AZD1222 dose. The receptor source for this set is an adult who received the AZD1222 COVID-19 vaccine.

This clone was found once. The gene calls are TRBV27 and TRBJ2-7, with 7 bases identical to TRBD2. Germline V CDR1 and CDR2: MNHEY, SMNVEV (reference sequence). CDR3 length: 12 residues. Losses at the gene ends were 11 bases for V and 4 bases for J; bases not matched to a gene: 8. The CDR3 here is CAARGNFYEQYF. CDR3 in DNA: TGTGCCGCGCGGGGGAACTTTTACGAGCAGTACTTC.

The chain combines TRBV11-2 with TRBJ2-3; TRBD1 matches at 8 bases. Germline V lookup: CDR1 SGHAT, CDR2 FQNNGV. The CDR3 length is 16 residues. The V and J ends lost 5 bases and 3 bases, in that order; junction bases with no gene match: 10. CDR3 protein: CASSPAEQGETDTQYF. The DNA for the CDR3 is TGTGCCAGCAGCCCAGCCGAACAGGGGGAGACAGATACGCAGTATTTT. Full variable domain (rest looked up from reference TRBV11-2 and TRBJ2-3): EAGVAQSPRYKIIEKRQSVAFWCNPISGHATLYWYQQILGQGPKLLIQFQNNGVVDDSQLPKDRFSAERLKGVDSTLKIQPAKLEDSAVYLCASSPAEQGETDTQYFGPGTRLTVL.

The rearrangement joins TRBV9 to TRBJ2-5, with TRBD1 matching over 10 bases. The CDR3 covers 16 residues. Trimming cost V 0 bases and J 5 bases; bases outside gene matches: 7. Germline lookup yields CDR1 SGDLS and CDR2 YYNGEE. CDR3 nucleotides: TGTGCCAGCAGCGTAGGAGGGGGACAGGGGATGGAGACCCAGTACTTC. Its protein product is CASSVGGGQGMETQYF.

This clone was seen only once. Other nucleotide sequences from this sample produce the same CDR3. The chain has TRBV3-1 (or the pseudogene TRBV3-2) and TRBJ1-2; a weak D match, TRBD1 (5 bases). From germline, CDR1 is LGHDT and CDR2 YNNKEL (reference sequence). This CDR3 comprises 12 residues. Trimming removed 3 bases from V and 6 bases from J, with 8 bases in between. CDR3 protein: CASSQGGNGYTF. DNA for the CDR3: TGTGCCAGCAGCCAGGGGGGAAATGGCTACACCTTC.

V gene TRBV9 combines with J gene TRBJ1-1, with D possibly being TRBD1 (5 bases). The CDR3 covers 14 residues. With 2 bases removed from V and 1 base from J, the gap between germline ends came to 9 bases. The germline gives CDR1 SGDLS, CDR2 YYNGEE. This chain's CDR3 is CASSVTGQNTEAFF. The CDR3 DNA reads as TGTGCCAGCAGCGTTACAGGCCAGAACACTGAAGCTTTCTTT.

V and J are TRBV6-1 and TRBJ2-3; no clear D gene. V lost 0 bases and J 6 bases, leaving 13 bases between the germline ends. The CDR3 has 15 amino acids. Per germline, CDR1 MNHNS and CDR2 SASEGT. The CDR3 region has the DNA TGTGCCAGCAGTGAAGCAGCGAGAGACTTGGATACGCAGTATTTT. It encodes CASSEAARDLDTQYF.

The chain combines TRBV6-5 with TRBJ1-1; TRBD1 is a possible D gene (6 bases). V was clipped by 4 bases and J by 2 bases, with 17 bases between them. The CDR3 spans 16 residues. CDR1 is MNHEY, CDR2 SVGAGI, per germline. The DNA for the CDR3 is TGTGCCAGCAGTTCCTACCGGGACACTTATAACACTGAAGCTTTCTTT. The encoded protein is CASSSYRDTYNTEAFF.

The rearrangement joins TRBV19 to TRBJ1-1; D not resolved. The V end lost 7 bases, the J end lost 5 bases, and 11 bases lay between the germline ends. Germline lookup yields CDR1 LNHDA and CDR2 SQIVND (reference sequence). The CDR3 length is 12 residues. The CDR3 DNA is TGTGCCAGTACTGGGAGGGATACTGAAGCTTTCTTT. It encodes CASTGRDTEAFF.

V usage is TRBV5-4 and J usage is TRBJ2-5; D ambiguous. Trimming removed 4 bases at V and 4 bases at J, with 11 bases between. This CDR3 contains 13 residues. Germline V gene sequence: CDR1 SGHNT, CDR2 YYREEE (reference sequence). Here the CDR3 reads CASSPRVGETQYF. CDR3 nucleotides: TGTGCCAGCAGCCCCCGTGTAGGAGAGACCCAGTACTTC.

A word on this clone: Different DNA sequences within this sample yield the same CDR3. This chain links TRBV27 with TRBJ2-2; D not certain. Per the germline V gene, CDR1 is MNHEY and CDR2 is SMNVEV (reference sequence). This CDR3 has 14 amino acids. The V end was cut by 4 bases, the J end by 0 bases, with 6 bases between. DNA of the CDR3: TGTGCCAGCAGTTCCCGCCCGAACACCGGGGAGCTGTTTTTT. The encoded protein is CASSSRPNTGELFF.

The CDR3 protein is CASSLRDRGLEDTEAFF. The CDR3 bases are TGTGCCAGCAGCCTTCGGGACAGGGGGCTTGAGGACACTGAAGCTTTCTTT. The J gene is TRBJ1-1, the V gene TRBV5-8; 12 nucleotides match TRBD1. J gave up 3 bases and V 4 bases, and 10 bases lay outside the gene matches. This CDR3 comprises 17 residues. Germline V gives CDR1 SGHTS, CDR2 YDEGEE. Drawing the rest from reference TRBV5-8 and TRBJ1-1, the complete variable domain is EAGVTQSPTHLIKTRGQQATLRCSPISGHTSVYWYQQALGLGLQFLLWYDEGEERNRGNFPPRFSGRQFPNYSSELNVNALELEDSALYLCASSLRDRGLEDTEAFFGQGTRLTVV.

This chain uses TRBV5-4 with TRBJ1-3; no clear D gene. Trimming shortened V by 5 bases and J by 0 bases, and 6 bases separated the two germline ends. The CDR3 sequence is 13 residues long. The germline CDR1 and CDR2 sequences are SGHNT and YYREEE (reference sequence). CDR3 amino acids: CASRPSSGNTIYF. The CDR3 DNA follows: TGTGCCAGCAGACCGAGCTCTGGAAACACCATATATTTT.

The chain links TRBV24-1 to TRBJ1-1; no reliable D call. The germline V gene has CDR1 KGHDR and CDR2 SFDVKD. The CDR3 has 18 amino acids. V lost 0 bases to trimming and J lost 0 bases, with 16 bases between them. The CDR3 loop is CATSDLIRVKALNTEAFF. CDR3 in DNA: TGTGCCACCAGTGATTTGATTAGGGTCAAGGCCCTGAACACTGAAGCTTTCTTT.

The J gene is TRBJ1-5, the V gene TRBV7-2; D not resolved. This CDR3 has 15 residues. Germline V gene sequence: CDR1 SGHTA, CDR2 FQGNSA. V shed 5 bases and J shed 4 bases, with 15 bases lying between them. In DNA, the CDR3 is TGTGCCAGCAGCCAGGACCAAGGGAGGAATCAGCCCCAGCATTTT. Protein sequence: CASSQDQGRNQPQHF.

This chain links TRBV6-1 with TRBJ2-5; D might be TRBD1 or TRBD2, each matching 6 bases. The CDR3 consists of 18 residues. The germline gives CDR1 MNHNS, CDR2 SASEGT. V lost 1 base and J lost 0, with 18 bases in between. CDR3 DNA sequence: TGTGCCAGCAGTGAAGTCCCCGGAGGGGGAGGCCACCAAGAGACCCAGTACTTC. It codes for CASSEVPGGGGHQETQYF.

The chain couples TRBV28 to TRBJ1-4; D call uncertain. The ends were cut back, 1 base at V and 7 bases at J, with 16 bases in the middle. Germline values: CDR1 MDHEN, CDR2 SYDVKM. The CDR3 length is 16 residues. The CDR3 DNA follows: TGTGCCAGCAGTTTATTAAGGGCCCAATTCGGTGAAAAACTGTTTTTT. Protein sequence: CASSLLRAQFGEKLFF.

Concerning this clone itself: In the same sample, other DNA sequences code for this CDR3. The chain couples TRBV12-3 or TRBV12-4 to TRBJ1-1, with D unclear. The V end lost 3 bases, the J end lost 7 bases, and 9 bases lay between the germline ends. The CDR3 has 12 amino acids. CDR3 residues: CASSLGGYEAFF. The DNA for the CDR3 is TGTGCCAGCAGTTTGGGAGGCTATGAAGCTTTCTTT.

The chain recombines TRBV20-1 with TRBJ2-5; D remains ambiguous. The V gene lost 5 bases and the J gene lost 5 bases, with 6 bases spanning the gap. Germline loops: CDR1 DFQATT, CDR2 SNEGSKA (reference sequence). The length of the CDR3 is 10 residues. The DNA for the CDR3 is TGCAGTGCTCGAAGGGAGACCCAGTACTTC. It codes for CSARRETQYF.

The gene calls are TRBV30 and TRBJ1-5, with D unresolved. V was pared by 4 bases and J by 7 bases, with 14 bases between. Germline V gene sequence: CDR1 GTSNPN, CDR2 SVGIG (reference sequence). There are 13 residues in the CDR3. This CDR3 reads CAWNRALGQPQHF. CDR3 sequence (DNA): TGTGCCTGGAATAGGGCGCTAGGACAGCCCCAGCATTTT.

The gene calls are TRBV4-3 and TRBJ2-1; 8 bases match TRBD1. J was trimmed by 0 bases and V by 1 base; bases with no gene match: 2. Germline CDR1 LGHNA, CDR2 YSLEER. The CDR3 sequence is 16 residues long. CDR3 amino acids: CASSQGQGYSYNEQFF. Written as DNA, the CDR3 is TGCGCCAGCAGCCAAGGACAGGGGTACTCCTACAATGAGCAGTTCTTC.